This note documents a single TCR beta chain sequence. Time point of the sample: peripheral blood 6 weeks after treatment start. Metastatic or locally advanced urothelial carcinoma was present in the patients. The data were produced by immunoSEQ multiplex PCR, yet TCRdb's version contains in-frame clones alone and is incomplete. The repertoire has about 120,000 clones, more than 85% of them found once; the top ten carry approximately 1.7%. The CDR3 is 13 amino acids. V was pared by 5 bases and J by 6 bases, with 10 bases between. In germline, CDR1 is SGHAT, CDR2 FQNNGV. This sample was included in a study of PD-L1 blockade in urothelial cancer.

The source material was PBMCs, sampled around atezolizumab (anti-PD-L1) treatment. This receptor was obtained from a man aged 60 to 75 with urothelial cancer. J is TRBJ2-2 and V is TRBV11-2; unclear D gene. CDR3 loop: CASSLRTAGELFF. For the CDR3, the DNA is TGTGCCAGCAGCCTACGAACCGCCGGGGAGCTGTTTTTT.